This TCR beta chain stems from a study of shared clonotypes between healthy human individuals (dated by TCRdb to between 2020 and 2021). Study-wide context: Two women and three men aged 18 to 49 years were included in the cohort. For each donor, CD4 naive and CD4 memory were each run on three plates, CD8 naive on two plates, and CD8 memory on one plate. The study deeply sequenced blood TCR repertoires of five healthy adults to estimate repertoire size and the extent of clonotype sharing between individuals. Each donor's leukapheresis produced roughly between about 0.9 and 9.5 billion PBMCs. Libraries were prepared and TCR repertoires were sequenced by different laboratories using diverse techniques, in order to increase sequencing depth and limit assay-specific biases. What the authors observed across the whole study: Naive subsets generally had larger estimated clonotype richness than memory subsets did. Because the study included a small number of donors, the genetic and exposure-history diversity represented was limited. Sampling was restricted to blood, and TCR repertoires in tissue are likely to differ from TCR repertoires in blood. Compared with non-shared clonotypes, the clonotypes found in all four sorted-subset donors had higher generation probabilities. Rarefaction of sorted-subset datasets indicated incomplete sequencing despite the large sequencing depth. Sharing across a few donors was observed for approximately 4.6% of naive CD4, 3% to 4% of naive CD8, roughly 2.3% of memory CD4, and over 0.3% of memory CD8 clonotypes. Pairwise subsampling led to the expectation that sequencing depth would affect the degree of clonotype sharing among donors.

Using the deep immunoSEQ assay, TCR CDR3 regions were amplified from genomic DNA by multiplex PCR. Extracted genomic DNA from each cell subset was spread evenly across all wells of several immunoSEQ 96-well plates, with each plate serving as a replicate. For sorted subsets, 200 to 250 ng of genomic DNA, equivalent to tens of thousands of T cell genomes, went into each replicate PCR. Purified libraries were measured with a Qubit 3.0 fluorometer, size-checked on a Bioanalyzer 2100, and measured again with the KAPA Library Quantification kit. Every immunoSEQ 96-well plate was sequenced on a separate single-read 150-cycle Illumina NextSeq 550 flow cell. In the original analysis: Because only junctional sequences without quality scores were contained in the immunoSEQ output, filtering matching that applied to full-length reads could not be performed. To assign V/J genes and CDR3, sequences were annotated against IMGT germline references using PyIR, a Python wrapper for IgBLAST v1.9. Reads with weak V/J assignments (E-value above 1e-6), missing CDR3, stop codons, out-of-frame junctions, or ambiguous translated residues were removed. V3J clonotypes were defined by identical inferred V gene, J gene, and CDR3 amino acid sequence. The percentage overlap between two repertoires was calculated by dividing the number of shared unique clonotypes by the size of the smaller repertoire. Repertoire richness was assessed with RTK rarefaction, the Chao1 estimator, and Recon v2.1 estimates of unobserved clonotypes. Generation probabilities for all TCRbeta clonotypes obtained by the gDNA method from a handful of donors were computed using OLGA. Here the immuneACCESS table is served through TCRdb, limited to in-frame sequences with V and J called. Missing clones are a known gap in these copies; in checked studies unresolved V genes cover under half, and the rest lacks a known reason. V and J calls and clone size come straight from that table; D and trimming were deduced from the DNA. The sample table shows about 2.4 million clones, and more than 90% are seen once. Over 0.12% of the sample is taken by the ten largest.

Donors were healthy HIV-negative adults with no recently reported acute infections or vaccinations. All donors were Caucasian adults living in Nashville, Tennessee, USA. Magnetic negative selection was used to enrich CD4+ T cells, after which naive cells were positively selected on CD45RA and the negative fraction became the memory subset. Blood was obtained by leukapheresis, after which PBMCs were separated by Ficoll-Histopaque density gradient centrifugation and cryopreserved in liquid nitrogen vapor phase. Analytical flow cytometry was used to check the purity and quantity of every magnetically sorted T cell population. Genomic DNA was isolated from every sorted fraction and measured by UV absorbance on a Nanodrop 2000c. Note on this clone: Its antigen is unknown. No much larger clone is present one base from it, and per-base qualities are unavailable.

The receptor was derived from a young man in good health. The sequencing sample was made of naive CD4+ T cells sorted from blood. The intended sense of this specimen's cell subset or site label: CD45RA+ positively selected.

In nucleotides, the sequence is TGTGCCAGCATTAAACCGGGACACACAGATACGCAGTATTTT. Its product reads: CASIKPGHTDTQYF. This sequence uses TRBV7-2 and TRBJ2-3; the best D guess is TRBD1, with 6 bases matching. At the junction V is shortened by 7 bases and J by 2 bases, with 13 bases in between. The germline V gene specifies SGHTA as CDR1 and FQGNSA as CDR2. The CDR3 runs 14 amino acids, cysteine and phenylalanine included. Only the CDR3 part of the read is kept: 42 bases, read in frame from the first base.